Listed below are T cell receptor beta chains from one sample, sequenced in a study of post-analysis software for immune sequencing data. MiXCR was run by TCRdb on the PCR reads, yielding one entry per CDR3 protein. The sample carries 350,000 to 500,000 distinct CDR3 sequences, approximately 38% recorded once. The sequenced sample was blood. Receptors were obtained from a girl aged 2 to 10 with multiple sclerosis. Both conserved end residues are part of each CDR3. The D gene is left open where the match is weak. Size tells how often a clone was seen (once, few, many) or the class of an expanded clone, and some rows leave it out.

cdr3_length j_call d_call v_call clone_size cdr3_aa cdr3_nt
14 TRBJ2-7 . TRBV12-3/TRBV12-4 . CASSSEGWSYEQYF TGTGCCAGCAGTTCCGAAGGGTGGTCCTACGAGCAGTACTTC
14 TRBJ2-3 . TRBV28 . CASSTRGSTDTQYF TGTGCCAGCAGTACACGGGGTAGCACAGATACGCAGTATTTT
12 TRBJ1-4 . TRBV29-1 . CSVVWAGEKLFF TGCAGCGTTGTGTGGGCAGGTGAAAAACTGTTTTTT
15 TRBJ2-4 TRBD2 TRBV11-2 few CASSPTSGDKNIQYF TGTGCCAGTAGCCCGACTAGCGGTGACAAAAACATTCAGTACTTC
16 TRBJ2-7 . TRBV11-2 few CASSPRGGAGPYEQYF TGTGCCAGCAGCCCGAGAGGCGGTGCAGGGCCCTACGAGCAGTACTTC
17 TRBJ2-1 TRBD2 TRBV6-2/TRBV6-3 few CASRPPSLAGIHNEQFF TGTGCCAGCAGGCCACCCTCACTAGCGGGAATTCACAATGAGCAGTTCTTC
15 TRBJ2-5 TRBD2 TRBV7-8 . CASSFAGGGQETQYF TGTGCCAGCAGCTTCGCGGGAGGGGGACAAGAGACCCAGTACTTC
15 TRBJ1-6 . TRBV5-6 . CASSLARGFGSPLHF TGTGCCAGCAGCTTGGCGCGGGGGTTCGGATCACCCCTCCACTTT
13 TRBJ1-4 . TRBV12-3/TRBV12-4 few CASKRSGNEKLFF TGTGCCAGTAAACGGTCAGGGAATGAAAAACTGTTTTTT
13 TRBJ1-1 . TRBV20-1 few CSASYPTDTEAFF TGCAGTGCTAGCTACCCCACCGACACTGAAGCTTTCTTT
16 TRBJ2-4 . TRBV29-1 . CSDRRSFHLAKNIQYF TGCAGCGACCGGAGGAGTTTTCACTTAGCCAAAAACATTCAGTACTTC
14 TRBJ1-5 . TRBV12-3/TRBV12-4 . CASSLLEREMPQHF TGTGCCAGCAGTTTATTGGAGAGAGAGATGCCCCAGCATTTT
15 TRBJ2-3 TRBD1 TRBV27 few CASRLQGAFTDTQYF TGTGCCAGCAGGCTACAGGGGGCGTTTACAGATACGCAGTATTTT
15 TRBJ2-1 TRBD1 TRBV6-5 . CASSHGQGTYNEQFF TGTGCCAGCAGCCACGGACAGGGTACCTACAATGAGCAGTTCTTC
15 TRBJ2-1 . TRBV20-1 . CSASLGSNRYNEQFF TGCAGTGCCAGCCTCGGTAGTAACCGCTACAATGAGCAGTTCTTC
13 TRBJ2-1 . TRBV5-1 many CASSLLGYNEQFF TGCGCCAGCAGCTTGTTAGGCTACAATGAGCAGTTCTTC
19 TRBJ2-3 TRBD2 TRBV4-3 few CASSQSPGLAGAYTDTQYF TGCGCCAGCAGCCAATCGCCGGGACTAGCGGGAGCGTACACAGATACGCAGTATTTT
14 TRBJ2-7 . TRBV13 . CASSRDSSTYEQYF TGTGCCAGCAGCAGAGACAGTTCCACCTACGAGCAGTACTTC
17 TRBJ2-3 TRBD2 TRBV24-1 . CATRPTDPGGNTDTQYF TGTGCCACCCGCCCCACGGATCCGGGGGGTAACACAGATACGCAGTATTTT
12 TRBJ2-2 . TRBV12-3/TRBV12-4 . CASSFRTGELFF TGTGCCAGCAGTTTCCGAACCGGGGAGCTGTTTTTT
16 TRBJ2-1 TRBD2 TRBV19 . CASTPRGTSGGNEQFF TGTGCCAGTACCCCACGGGGGACTAGCGGGGGCAATGAGCAGTTCTTC
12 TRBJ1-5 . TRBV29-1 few CSVGWSNQPQHF TGCAGCGTTGGTTGGAGCAATCAGCCCCAGCATTTT
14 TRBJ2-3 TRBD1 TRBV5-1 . CASSWDRGTDTQYF TGCGCCAGCAGCTGGGACAGGGGTACAGATACGCAGTATTTT
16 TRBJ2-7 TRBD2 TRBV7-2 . CASSLDSGGGSYEQYF TGTGCCAGCAGCCTCGACAGCGGGGGAGGTTCCTACGAGCAGTACTTC